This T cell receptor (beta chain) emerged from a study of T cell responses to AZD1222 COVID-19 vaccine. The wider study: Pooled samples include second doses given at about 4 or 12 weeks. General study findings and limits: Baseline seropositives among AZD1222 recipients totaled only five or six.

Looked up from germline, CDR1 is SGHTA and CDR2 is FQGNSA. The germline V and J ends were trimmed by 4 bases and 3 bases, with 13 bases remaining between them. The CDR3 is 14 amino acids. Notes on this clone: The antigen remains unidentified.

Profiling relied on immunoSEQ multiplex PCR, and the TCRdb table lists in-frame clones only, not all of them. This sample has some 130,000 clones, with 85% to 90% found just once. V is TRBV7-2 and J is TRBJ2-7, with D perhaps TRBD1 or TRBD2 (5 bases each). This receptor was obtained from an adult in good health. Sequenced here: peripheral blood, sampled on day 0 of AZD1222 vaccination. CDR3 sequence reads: CASSSGTLSYEQYF. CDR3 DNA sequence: TGTGCCAGCAGCTCCGGGACGTTGAGCTACGAGCAGTACTTC.